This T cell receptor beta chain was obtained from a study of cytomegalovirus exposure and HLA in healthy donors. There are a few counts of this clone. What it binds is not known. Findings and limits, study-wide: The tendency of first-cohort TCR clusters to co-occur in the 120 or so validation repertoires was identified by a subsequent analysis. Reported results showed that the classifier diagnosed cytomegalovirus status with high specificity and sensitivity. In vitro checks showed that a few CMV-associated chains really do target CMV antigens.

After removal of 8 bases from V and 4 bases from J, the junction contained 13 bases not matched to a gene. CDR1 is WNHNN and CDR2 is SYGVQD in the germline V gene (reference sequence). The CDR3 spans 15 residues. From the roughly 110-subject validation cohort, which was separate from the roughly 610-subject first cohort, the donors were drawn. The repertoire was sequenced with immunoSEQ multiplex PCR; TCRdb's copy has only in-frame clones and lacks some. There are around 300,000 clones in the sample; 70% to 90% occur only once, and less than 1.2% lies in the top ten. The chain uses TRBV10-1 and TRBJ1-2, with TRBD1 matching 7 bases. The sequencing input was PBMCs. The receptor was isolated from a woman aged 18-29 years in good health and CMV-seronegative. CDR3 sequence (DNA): TGCGCCAGCGCCCCGGGACAGCTCTCTCGCTATGGCTACACCTTC. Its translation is CASAPGQLSRYGYTF.